This T cell receptor beta chain was captured by sequencing in a study of control samples from healthy donors and cancer patients. Some clones are missing from TCRdb's copy, which holds only in-frame ones; the method was immunoSEQ multiplex PCR. The repertoire includes 150,000 or so clones, 85% to 95% of them detected once, and about 5.2% sits in the top ten. The TCR was taken from a man aged 35 to 55 in good health. Sequencing was carried out using blood.

CDR3 in amino acids: CASSFSGDTQYF. CDR3 nucleotides: TGTGCCAGCAGTTTTTCAGGAGATACGCAGTATTTT. The J gene is TRBJ2-3, the V gene TRBV27; the D is unclear. Germline V gene lookup returns CDR1 MNHEY and CDR2 SMNVEV (reference sequence). V was clipped by 3 bases and J by 5 bases, with 6 bases between them. The CDR3 is 12 amino acids.